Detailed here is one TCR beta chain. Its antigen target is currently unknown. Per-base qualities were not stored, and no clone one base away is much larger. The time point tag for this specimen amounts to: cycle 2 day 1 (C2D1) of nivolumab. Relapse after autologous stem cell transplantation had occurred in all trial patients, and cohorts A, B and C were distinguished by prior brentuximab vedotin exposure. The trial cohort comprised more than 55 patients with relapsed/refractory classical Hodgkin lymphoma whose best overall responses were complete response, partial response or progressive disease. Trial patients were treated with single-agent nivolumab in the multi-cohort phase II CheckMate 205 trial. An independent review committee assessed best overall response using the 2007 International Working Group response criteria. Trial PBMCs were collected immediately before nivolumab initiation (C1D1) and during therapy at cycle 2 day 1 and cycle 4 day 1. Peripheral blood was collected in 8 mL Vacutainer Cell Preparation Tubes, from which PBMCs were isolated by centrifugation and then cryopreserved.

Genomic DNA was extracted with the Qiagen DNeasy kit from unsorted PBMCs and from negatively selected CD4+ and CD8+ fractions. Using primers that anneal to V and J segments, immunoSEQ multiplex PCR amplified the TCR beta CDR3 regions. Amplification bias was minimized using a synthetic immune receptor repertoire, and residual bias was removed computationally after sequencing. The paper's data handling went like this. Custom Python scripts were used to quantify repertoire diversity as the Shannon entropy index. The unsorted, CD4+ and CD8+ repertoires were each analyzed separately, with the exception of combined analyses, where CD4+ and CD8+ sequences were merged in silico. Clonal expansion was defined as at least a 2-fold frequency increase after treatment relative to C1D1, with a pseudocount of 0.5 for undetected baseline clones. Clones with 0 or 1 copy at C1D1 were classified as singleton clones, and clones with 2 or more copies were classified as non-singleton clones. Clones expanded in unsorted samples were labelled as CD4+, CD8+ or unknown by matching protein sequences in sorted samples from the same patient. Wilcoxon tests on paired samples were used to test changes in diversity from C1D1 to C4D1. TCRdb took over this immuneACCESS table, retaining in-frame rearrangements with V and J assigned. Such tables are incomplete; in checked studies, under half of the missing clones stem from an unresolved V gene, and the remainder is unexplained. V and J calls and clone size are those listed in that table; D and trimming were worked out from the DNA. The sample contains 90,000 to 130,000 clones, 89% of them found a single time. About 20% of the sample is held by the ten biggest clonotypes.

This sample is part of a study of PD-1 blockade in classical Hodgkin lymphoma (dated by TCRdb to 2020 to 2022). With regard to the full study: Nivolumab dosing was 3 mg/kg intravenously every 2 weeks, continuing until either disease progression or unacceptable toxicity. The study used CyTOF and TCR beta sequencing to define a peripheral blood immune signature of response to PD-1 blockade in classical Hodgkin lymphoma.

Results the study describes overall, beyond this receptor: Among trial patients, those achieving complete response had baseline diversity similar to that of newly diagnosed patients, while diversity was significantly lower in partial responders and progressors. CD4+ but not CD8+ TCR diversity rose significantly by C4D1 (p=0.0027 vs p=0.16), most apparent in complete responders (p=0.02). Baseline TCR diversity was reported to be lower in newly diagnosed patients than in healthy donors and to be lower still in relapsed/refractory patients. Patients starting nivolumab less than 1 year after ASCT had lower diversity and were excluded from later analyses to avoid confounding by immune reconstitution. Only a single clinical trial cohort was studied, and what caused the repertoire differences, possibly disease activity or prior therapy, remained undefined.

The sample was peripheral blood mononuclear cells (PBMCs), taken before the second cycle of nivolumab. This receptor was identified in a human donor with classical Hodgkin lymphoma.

The DNA is TGTGCCAGCAGTTACCTCGGGAACCGCAATGAGCAGTTCTTC. This is translated as CASSYLGNRNEQFF. The V gene is TRBV6-6 and the J gene is TRBJ2-1; D gene: possibly TRBD2, on 5 matching bases. V loses 2 bases of germline sequence and J loses 6 bases, and the interval between the two ends is 11 bases. The CDR3 goes from the cysteine to the phenylalanine over 14 residues. The retained sequence is limited to the CDR3, 42 bases, with the frame set at the first base. The germline V gene encodes CDR1 MNHNY and CDR2 SVGAGI (reference sequence).